The T cell receptor (beta chain) under discussion was sequenced for a study of blood T cell repertoires in COVID-19 (dated by TCRdb to 2018 to 2021). Regarding the complete study: The collaborator samples originated in the United States, Italy and Spain and spanned the acute and convalescent phases of COVID-19. The repertoires were released in a freely available public database intended as a resource for research on the immune response to SARS-CoV-2. Samples were obtained from the ongoing ImmuneRACE study (first 160 participants) and from over a thousand subjects provided by 6 global collaborators. Sample metadata almost always included a de-identified subject ID, COVID-19 status, age in years and sex. The dataset comprised deeply sampled blood TCRbeta repertoires from subjects exposed to, actively infected with, or recovered from COVID-19. HLA class I and class II types, where available, came from metadata supplied by the sample provider rather than from assay-based typing. The material from the prospective study consisted of cDNA or gDNA derived from T cells, B-cell-depleted T cells, or PBMCs.

TCRbeta CDR3 regions were amplified from genomic DNA by means of the immunoSEQ Assay, a bias-controlled multiplex PCR. The authors' pipeline ran thus. The number of nucleated cells in each sample was estimated from the amplification of reference gene primers within the assay. Sequence reads were collapsed and filtered to measure the absolute abundance of every unique TCRbeta CDR3 rearrangement. For each sample, productive Simpson clonality was calculated as the square root of Simpson's diversity index over productive rearrangements. Not all clones reach the TCRdb copy of this immuneACCESS table, which keeps in-frame sequences only. Checked studies attribute under half of the gap to unresolved V genes and leave the rest unexplained. From that table come the V and J calls and clone size; the DNA was used to work out D and trimming. This sample gives approximately 330,000 clones in total; roughly 87% of them show up just once. The ten top clones hold 9.5% to 10% of the sample.

At one collaborating source in Seattle, patients were enrolled during active infection and were followed longitudinally through the course of disease. Collaborating institutions collected whole blood in K2EDTA tubes following their own protocols. For TCRbeta analysis, collaborator samples were shipped as frozen whole blood, as isolated PBMCs, or as DNA extracted from either sample type. Broad study findings and their caveats: Clinical and demographic metadata were provided uncurated, with the amount varying by source and participant.

A word on this clone: Its antigen is currently not known. Base qualities were left out, and no much larger clone turns up one base away.

Spanning cysteine to phenylalanine, the CDR3 consists of 12 amino acids. Left in the record is the CDR3 DNA by itself, 36 bases read in frame from the first base. CDR1 and CDR2, per the germline V gene, are SQVTM and ANQGSEA. V trim: 6 bases; J trim: 5 bases; unmatched bases: 5. Recombination connected TRBV29-1 to TRBJ2-5, with 8 middle bases fitting TRBD1. The source material was peripheral blood. This sequence originates from a young man with COVID-19, enrolled during active disease. The DNA reads TGCAGCGTCCTGGGACAGGCGGAGACCCAGTACTTC. The resulting protein is CSVLGQAETQYF. Extended through the reference TRBV29-1 and TRBJ2-5 proteins, this CDR3 yields the full variable domain: SAVISQKPSRDICQRGTSLTIQCQVDSQVTMMFWYRQQPGQSLTLIATANQGSEATYESGFVIDKFPISRPNLTFSTLTVSNMSPEDSSIYLCSVLGQAETQYFGPGTRLLVL.